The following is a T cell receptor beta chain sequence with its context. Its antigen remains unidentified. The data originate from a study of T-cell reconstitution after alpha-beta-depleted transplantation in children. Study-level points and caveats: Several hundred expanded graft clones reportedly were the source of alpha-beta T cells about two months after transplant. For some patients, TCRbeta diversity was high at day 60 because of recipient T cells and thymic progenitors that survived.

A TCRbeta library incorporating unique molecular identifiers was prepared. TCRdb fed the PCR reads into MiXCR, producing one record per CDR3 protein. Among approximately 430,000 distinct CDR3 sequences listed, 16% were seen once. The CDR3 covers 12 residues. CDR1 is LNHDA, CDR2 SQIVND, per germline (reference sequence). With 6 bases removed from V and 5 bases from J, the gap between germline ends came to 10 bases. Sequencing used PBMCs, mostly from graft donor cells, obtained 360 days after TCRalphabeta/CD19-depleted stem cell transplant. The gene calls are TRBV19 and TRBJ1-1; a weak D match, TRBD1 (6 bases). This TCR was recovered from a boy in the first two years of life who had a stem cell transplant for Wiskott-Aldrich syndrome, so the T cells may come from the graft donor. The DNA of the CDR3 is TGTGCCAGTAGCCGTGACAGGACTGAAGCTTTCTTT. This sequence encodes CASSRDRTEAFF.